Sequencing of this T cell receptor (beta chain) was carried out in a study of control samples from healthy donors and cancer patients. The method was immunoSEQ multiplex PCR; TCRdb's version includes in-frame clones alone and lacks a portion of them. The sample lists roughly 160,000 clones, 94% occurring once. The CDR3 is 20 amino acids. The germline V gene has CDR1 LNHDA and CDR2 SQIVND (reference sequence). Between the trimmed V and J ends, which lost 0 bases and 0 bases, there was a span of 21 bases. This clonotype was sampled from a man in his 60s with colorectal cancer. The specimen sequenced was PBMCs. The chain joins TRBV19 to TRBJ1-5; D unclear. Here the CDR3 reads CASSIDHIESTPFSNQPQHF. The CDR3 DNA is TGTGCCAGTAGTATAGATCATATAGAATCGACACCCTTTAGCAATCAGCCCCAGCATTTT. The full variable domain, rest sourced from reference TRBV19 and TRBJ1-5, is DGGITQSPKYLFRKEGQNVTLSCEQNLNHDAMYWYRQDPGQGLRLIYYSQIVNDFQKGDIAEGYSVSREKKESFPLTVTSAQKNPTAFYLCASSIDHIESTPFSNQPQHFGDGTRLSIL.